This TCR beta chain stems from a study of Ad26.COV2.S vaccination and SARS-CoV-2 variants. Germline-derived CDR1 and CDR2 are SGHAT and FQNNGV. V shed 1 base and J shed 9 bases, with 7 bases lying between them. This CDR3 region has 12 residues. Assay used: immunoSEQ multiplex PCR; TCRdb lists only in-frame clones, some missing. The sample includes approximately 450,000 clones, 90% of them seen just once. This clone has a handful of counts. Treatment meaning: roughly 20 received Ad26.COV2.S at low or high dose, single or two shots; about five received placebo; per-sample allocation not given. Collection of the samples took place on day 63 after the first injection of vaccine or placebo.

The genes are TRBV11-2 and TRBJ2-1; D remains unclear. Sequencing was performed on peripheral blood, taken in a trial of Ad26.COV2.S vaccine versus placebo. This sequence originates from a person between 18 and 60 years old who received the Ad26.COV2.S COVID-19 vaccine or a placebo. The CDR3 protein is CASSLGLIEQFF. The CDR3 DNA is TGTGCCAGCAGCTTAGGTCTGATTGAGCAGTTCTTC. The variable domain in full, with the rest retrieved from reference TRBV11-2 and TRBJ2-1, is EAGVAQSPRYKIIEKRQSVAFWCNPISGHATLYWYQQILGQGPKLLIQFQNNGVVDDSQLPKDRFSAERLKGVDSTLKIQPAKLEDSAVYLCASSLGLIEQFFGPGTRLTVL.